These 30 T cell receptor beta chains were sequenced from one sample in a study of control samples from healthy donors and cancer patients. Method: immunoSEQ multiplex PCR; TCRdb's copy keeps in-frame clones and lacks some. Among 95,000 to 150,000 clones listed, roughly 84% were seen once. The specimen sequenced was blood. Receptors were obtained from a man aged 40-49 years in good health.

The rearrangement uses TRBV19 and TRBJ2-1; D call uncertain. CDR1 is LNHDA, CDR2 SQIVND, per germline (reference sequence). This CDR3 contains 15 residues. Deletions cut 0 bases from V and 5 bases from J, with 11 bases between. For the CDR3, the DNA is TGTGCCAGTAGTATAGATTCGTACTTTAACAATGAGCAGTTCTTC. This sequence encodes CASSIDSYFNNEQFF.

The J gene is TRBJ1-3, the V gene TRBV15, with TRBD1 as a possible D gene (5 bases). The CDR3 runs 16 residues. V was cut by 5 bases and J by 0 bases, with 14 bases left in between. CDR1 and CDR2 from the germline V gene are LNHNV and YYDKDF (reference sequence). The CDR3 loop reads CATSGDGLSSGNTIYF. The CDR3 DNA reads TGTGCCACCAGCGGGGACGGACTGAGCTCTGGAAACACCATATATTTT.

The V call is TRBV2, the J call TRBJ2-5, with TRBD2 matching over 9 bases. Germline V gives CDR1 SNHLY, CDR2 FYNNEI. This CDR3 comprises 16 residues. The V and J ends lost 0 bases and 5 bases, in that order; junction bases with no gene match: 7. CDR3 nucleotide sequence: TGTGCCAGCAGTGAAGCGGCGGGGGGGCCCCTCGAGACCCAGTACTTC. It translates to CASSEAAGGPLETQYF.

This chain links TRBV30 with TRBJ2-1; 8 positions match TRBD2. Germline CDR1 is GTSNPN and CDR2 is SVGIG (reference sequence). V gave up 2 bases and J gave up 9 bases; unmatched junction bases: 9. This CDR3 is 14 amino acids long. CDR3 sequence: CAWSRSGGPREQFF. The DNA of the CDR3 is TGTGCCTGGAGTAGGTCGGGGGGGCCCCGTGAGCAGTTCTTC.

This rearrangement joins TRBV10-2 to TRBJ1-3, with unresolved D. The CDR3 spans 11 residues. Germline CDR1 is WSHSY and CDR2 is SAAADI. Trimming took 6 bases from V and 4 from J, leaving 4 bases between them. The CDR3 here is CASRQGNTIYF. CDR3 in DNA: TGCGCCAGCAGACAGGGAAACACCATATATTTT.

This clone was seen just once. The V call is TRBV9, the J call TRBJ2-1; TRBD2 matches 8 bases. CDR1 is SGDLS, CDR2 YYNGEE, per germline. The V gene end was trimmed by 5 bases and the J gene end by 0 bases; junction bases not matched to a gene: 4. The CDR3 is 15 amino acids. The CDR3 loop reads CASRPGGSSYNEQFF. CDR3 nucleotide sequence: TGTGCCAGCAGGCCGGGGGGGTCCTCCTACAATGAGCAGTTCTTC.

In DNA form, the CDR3 reads TGTGCCAGCAGCTCGACAGGGAGCACAGATACGCAGTATTTT. As protein: CASSSTGSTDTQYF. The rearrangement uses TRBV7-9 and TRBJ2-3; 7 nucleotides agree with TRBD1. The germline gives CDR1 SEHNR, CDR2 FQNEAQ (reference sequence). J lost 0 bases, V lost 4 bases, and 1 base had no gene match. The CDR3 has 14 amino acids.

This chain joins TRBV28 and TRBJ2-5; TRBD2 aligns across 11 bases. Germline CDR1 is MDHEN and CDR2 is SYDVKM. V shed 3 bases and J 5 bases; nucleotides not matched to a gene: 11. This CDR3 comprises 17 residues. The CDR3 loop reads CASSFVLAGGLGETQYF. The CDR3 coding sequence is TGTGCCAGCAGTTTCGTCCTAGCGGGGGGCCTAGGGGAGACCCAGTACTTC.

The rearrangement links TRBV7-6 to TRBJ2-5, with 11 positions matching TRBD1. Looked up from germline, CDR1 is SGHVS and CDR2 is FNYEAQ. The length of the CDR3 is 15 residues. After removal of 1 base from V and 3 bases from J, the junction contained 1 base not matched to a gene. CDR3 protein: CASSLGTGGEETQYF. CDR3 DNA: TGTGCCAGCAGCTTAGGGACAGGGGGCGAAGAGACCCAGTACTTC.

The chain is built from TRBV30 and TRBJ1-5, with D possibly TRBD1 on 5 matching bases. CDR3 length: 16 residues. The V end was cut by 4 bases, the J end by 0 bases, with 16 bases between. Germline loops: CDR1 GTSNPN, CDR2 SVGIG (reference sequence). This chain's CDR3 is CAWTHIGGNSNQPQHF. The CDR3 DNA is TGTGCCTGGACCCACATTGGGGGAAATAGCAATCAGCCCCAGCATTTT. Complete variable domain (other parts from reference TRBV30 and TRBJ1-5): SQTIHQWPATLVQPVGSPLSLECTVEGTSNPNLYWYRQAAGRGLQLLFYSVGIGQISSEVPQNLSASRPQDRQFILSSKKLLLSDSGFYLCAWTHIGGNSNQPQHFGDGTRLSIL.

Note on this clone: This CDR3 is also generated by other DNA sequences in the sample. The chain uses TRBV27 and TRBJ2-5, with D uncertain. CDR3 length: 15 residues. Germline CDR1 and CDR2: MNHEY and SMNVEV (reference sequence). V dropped 6 bases and J dropped 4 bases, with 18 bases sitting between them. The CDR3 bases are TGTGCCAGCAGACGAGGTCAGGTTCGAGGAGAGACCCAGTACTTC. It yields the protein CASRRGQVRGETQYF.

CDR3 coding DNA: TGTGCCAGCAGCCAACAGGGGAACACTGAAGCTTTCTTT. This codes for CASSQQGNTEAFF. The chain combines TRBV6-6 with TRBJ1-1; TRBD1 is a possible D gene (6 bases). Trimming took off 6 bases at V and 1 base at J, with 9 bases between the two ends. Germline CDR1 reads MNHNY; CDR2 reads SVGAGI (reference sequence). The CDR3 totals 13 residues.

The rearrangement uses TRBV5-1 and TRBJ2-5; TRBD2 aligns across 12 bases. In germline, CDR1 is SGHRS, CDR2 YFSETQ. J gave up 4 bases and V 4 bases, and 11 bases lay outside the gene matches. CDR3 length: 17 amino acids. CDR3 nucleotides: TGCGCCAGCAGCACTCTCTCTAGCGGGGGGGCGGGAGAGACCCAGTACTTC. Its protein product is CASSTLSSGGAGETQYF.

The rearrangement links TRBV6-5 to TRBJ2-2, with D possibly called TRBD1 or TRBD2 (6 bases each). Germline V lookup: CDR1 MNHEY, CDR2 SVGAGI. Trimming shortened V by 6 bases and J by 5 bases, and 10 bases separated the two germline ends. CDR3 size: 13 residues. Here the CDR3 DNA reads TGTGCCAGCAGCCGGGGGCGAACCGGGGAGCTGTTTTTT. Encoded protein: CASSRGRTGELFF.

This clone came up a few times. Other DNA sequences from this sample encode an identical CDR3 as well. The CDR3 here is CASSFISQGASYGYTF. Here the CDR3 DNA reads TGTGCCAGCAGCTTCATATCACAGGGGGCGAGTTATGGCTACACCTTC. The V call is TRBV7-2, the J call TRBJ1-2; TRBD1 matches at 9 bases. Germline V lookup: CDR1 SGHTA, CDR2 FQGNSA. The V segment lost 3 bases and the J segment 5 bases; nucleotides outside the gene matches: 10. The CDR3 sequence is 16 residues long.

V is TRBV5-6 and J is TRBJ1-2; D remains unclear. This CDR3 contains 13 residues. Germline V gene data show CDR1 as SGHDT and CDR2 as YYEEEE. V dropped 0 bases and J dropped 5 bases, with 8 bases sitting between them. As DNA, the CDR3 is TGTGCCAGCAGCTTGGGTGTAGGGTATGGCTACACCTTC. Its translation is CASSLGVGYGYTF.

The chain carries TRBV30 and TRBJ2-3, with TRBD1 matching over 8 bases. V lost 1 base to trimming and J lost 2 bases; unmatched junction nucleotides: 5. The CDR3 has 15 amino acids. In germline, CDR1 is GTSNPN, CDR2 SVGIG (reference sequence). The CDR3 is CAWSGAGGSTDTQYF. CDR3 bases: TGTGCCTGGAGTGGGGCAGGGGGCTCCACAGATACGCAGTATTTT.

V gene TRBV7-6 combines with J gene TRBJ2-2; D is possibly TRBD2 (5 bases). This CDR3 is 15 amino acids long. Germline CDR1 is SGHVS and CDR2 is FNYEAQ. V lost 5 bases to trimming and J lost 2 bases, with 12 bases between them. Here the CDR3 DNA reads TGTGCCAGCAGCCCGGGGTTGGTTAACACCGGGGAGCTGTTTTTT. Its translation: CASSPGLVNTGELFF.

The chain employs TRBV21-1 and TRBJ2-2; TRBD1, as called in the table, went unchecked against the DNA. TRBV21-1 is labeled a pseudogene. CDR3 length: 15 residues. The CDR3 DNA reads TGTGCCAGCAGCAAAGGACAGGGGGAAGGCGGGGAGCTGTTTTTT. Its protein product is CASSKGQGEGGELFF.

This clone has only one observation. The chain carries TRBV7-9 and TRBJ1-3, with unresolved D. Germline lookup yields CDR1 SEHNR and CDR2 FQNEAQ (reference sequence). V was shortened by 3 bases and J by 3 bases, with 3 bases between the two germline ends. The CDR3 covers 12 residues. CDR3 region: CASSFIGNTIYF. The CDR3 DNA sequence: TGTGCCAGCAGCTTCATTGGAAACACCATATATTTT.

The J gene is TRBJ2-7, the V gene TRBV3-1 (or the pseudogene TRBV3-2); D is ambiguous. Germline V lookup: CDR1 LGHDT, CDR2 YNNKEL (reference sequence). This CDR3 is 12 amino acids long. The V gene lost 6 bases and the J gene lost 6 bases, with 12 bases spanning the gap. The CDR3 DNA is TGTGCCAGCAGTCCTCATGGTAGCGAGCAGTACTTC. It specifies CASSPHGSEQYF.

CDR3 in amino acids: CASSIRPPWGSPSSYNEQFF. In DNA form, the CDR3 reads TGTGCCAGCAGTATAAGACCCCCCTGGGGTAGCCCGAGCTCCTACAATGAGCAGTTCTTC. The V and J genes are TRBV27 and TRBJ2-1; no reliable D call. The germline V gene has CDR1 MNHEY and CDR2 SMNVEV (reference sequence). V lost 5 bases and J 0 bases, leaving 26 bases between the germline ends. The CDR3 consists of 20 residues.

This sequence joins TRBV7-9 and TRBJ1-1; D not certain. This CDR3 contains 15 residues. The V end was cut by 2 bases, the J end by 0 bases, with 10 bases between. From germline, CDR1 is SEHNR and CDR2 FQNEAQ (reference sequence). The CDR3 DNA reads TGTGCCAGCAGCTTATTTGGCAGAATGAACACTGAAGCTTTCTTT. Protein: CASSLFGRMNTEAFF. Full variable domain (rest looked up from reference TRBV7-9 and TRBJ1-1): DTGVSQNPRHKITKRGQNVTFRCDPISEHNRLYWYRQTLGQGPEFLTYFQNEAQLEKSRLLSDRFSAERPKGSFSTLEIQRTEQGDSAMYLCASSLFGRMNTEAFFGQGTRLTVV.

The V call is TRBV18, the J call TRBJ1-3; possibly TRBD1 for D (5 bases). Trimming pared 5 bases from V and 0 bases from J, leaving 14 bases between. Germline V gives CDR1 KGHSH, CDR2 LQKENI. The CDR3 has 16 amino acids. The CDR3 sequence is CASSAGTRGSGNTIYF. CDR3 nucleotide sequence: TGTGCCAGCTCAGCCGGGACGCGAGGCTCTGGAAACACCATATATTTT.

There are a few counts of this clone. The gene calls are TRBV5-1 and TRBJ2-5; TRBD2 agrees at 11 bases. Germline CDR1 and CDR2: SGHRS and YFSETQ. V lost 2 bases and J lost 5; bases outside the gene matches: 5. The CDR3 loop spans 15 amino acids. CDR3 nucleotides: TGCGCCAGCAGCTTTATGGCTAGCGGGGGGGAGACCCAGTACTTC. Its translation: CASSFMASGGETQYF.

The CDR3 is CASSLESRFYGYTF. The CDR3 bases are TGTGCCAGCAGCTTGGAATCCAGGTTCTATGGCTACACCTTC. The chain links TRBV5-4 to TRBJ1-2; D is unresolved. The germline gives CDR1 SGHNT, CDR2 YYREEE (reference sequence). V was clipped by 0 bases and J by 4 bases, with 10 bases between them. This CDR3 is 14 amino acids long.

The rearrangement links TRBV7-6 to TRBJ2-5, with 8 bases matching TRBD1. Germline CDR1 SGHVS, CDR2 FNYEAQ. This CDR3 region has 13 residues. Losses at the gene ends were 8 bases for V and 6 bases for J; bases not matched to a gene: 8. This chain's CDR3 is CASGQGLGKTQYF. The CDR3 DNA follows: TGTGCCAGCGGACAGGGTTTGGGAAAGACCCAGTACTTC.

This clone was detected only a few times. The chain uses TRBV6-5 and TRBJ2-7; the D gene is possibly TRBD2 (7 bases). The germline V gene encodes CDR1 MNHEY and CDR2 SVGAGI. This CDR3 has 15 amino acids. V lost 7 bases and J lost 3, with 19 bases in between. CDR3 in amino acids: CASTMGGLTYYEQYF. The CDR3 DNA reads as TGTGCCAGCACCATGGGGGGGCTCACCTACTACGAGCAGTACTTC.

The genes are TRBV9 and TRBJ1-2, with 7 bases lining up with TRBD1. The CDR3 has 14 residues. J was trimmed by 7 bases and V by 5 bases; bases with no gene match: 11. Germline CDR1 is SGDLS and CDR2 is YYNGEE. The CDR3 here is CASRSDRAGLGYTF. In DNA, the CDR3 is TGTGCCAGCAGGTCTGACAGGGCCGGTCTTGGCTACACCTTC. The whole variable domain, remainder taken from reference TRBV9 and TRBJ1-2, is DSGVTQTPKHLITATGQRVTLRCSPRSGDLSVYWYQQSLDQGLQFLIQYYNGEERAKGNILERFSAQQFPDLHSELNLSSLELGDSALYFCASRSDRAGLGYTFGSGTRLTVV.

The CDR3 coding sequence is TGTGCCAGCGGCTCAGGGGCCTATACGCAGTATTTT. Encoded protein: CASGSGAYTQYF. The V and J genes are TRBV9 and TRBJ2-3; a possible D gene is TRBD1 (6 bases). Trimming pared 7 bases from V and 7 bases from J, leaving 13 bases between. The CDR3 is 12 residues long. CDR1 and CDR2 (germline): SGDLS, YYNGEE.